This TCR beta chain stems from a study of blood T cell repertoires in COVID-19. In the study overall: The United States, Italy and Spain supplied acute and convalescent COVID-19 samples. From T cells, B-cell-depleted T cells, or PBMCs came the material, which was cDNA or gDNA.

Authors' processing steps: Reference gene primer amplification yielded estimated nucleated cell counts. Only in-frame clones appear in the TCRdb table, and some are missing; sequencing was by immunoSEQ multiplex PCR. Clone size and the V and J calls come from that table; the DNA yielded D and trimming. The data contain fewer than 250,000 clones, about 91% of them singletons. This CDR3 comprises 16 residues. Trimming stripped 5 bases from V and 0 bases from J, with 14 bases between. Germline assignment: CDR1 KGHSH and CDR2 LQKENI. Material for sequencing was peripheral blood. The sequence derives from a woman in her thirties or forties with acute or convalescent COVID-19. This chain connects TRBV18 to TRBJ1-3; D is undetermined. This chain's CDR3 is CASSESVPNSGNTIYF. CDR3 bases: TGTGCCAGCTCAGAGTCCGTGCCTAACTCTGGAAACACCATATATTTT.